The clone carrying this TCR beta chain appeared a single time. Its antigen remains unidentified. This sample is drawn from a study of cytomegalovirus exposure and HLA in healthy donors. The study, taken as a whole, reports: According to a subsequent analysis, TCR clusters identified in the first cohort showed a tendency to co-occur across the 100 to 150 validation repertoires. Rarity marked most TCR sequences, yet some public TCRs occurred in many donors.

Assay used: immunoSEQ multiplex PCR; TCRdb lists only in-frame clones, some missing. Of roughly 80,000 clones in the sample, approximately 90% were seen once. The sequence derives from a man under 40 in good health and CMV-seronegative. What was sequenced was PBMCs.

The DNA of the CDR3 is TGTGCCAGCAGTGAGCGTATATCGTCTTTTGAAAAACTGTTTTTT. This gives the protein CASSERISSFEKLFF. The rearrangement joins TRBV28 to TRBJ1-4; D is ambiguous. The CDR3 length is 15 residues. Germline V gene sequence: CDR1 MDHEN, CDR2 SYDVKM. Trimming pared 5 bases from V and 7 bases from J, leaving 17 bases between. The full variable domain, completed using reference TRBV28 and TRBJ1-4, is DVKVTQSSRYLVKRTGEKVFLECVQDMDHENMFWYRQDPGLGLRLIYFSYDVKMKEKGDIPEGYSVSREKKERFSLILESASTNQTSMYLCASSERISSFEKLFFGSGTQLSVL.